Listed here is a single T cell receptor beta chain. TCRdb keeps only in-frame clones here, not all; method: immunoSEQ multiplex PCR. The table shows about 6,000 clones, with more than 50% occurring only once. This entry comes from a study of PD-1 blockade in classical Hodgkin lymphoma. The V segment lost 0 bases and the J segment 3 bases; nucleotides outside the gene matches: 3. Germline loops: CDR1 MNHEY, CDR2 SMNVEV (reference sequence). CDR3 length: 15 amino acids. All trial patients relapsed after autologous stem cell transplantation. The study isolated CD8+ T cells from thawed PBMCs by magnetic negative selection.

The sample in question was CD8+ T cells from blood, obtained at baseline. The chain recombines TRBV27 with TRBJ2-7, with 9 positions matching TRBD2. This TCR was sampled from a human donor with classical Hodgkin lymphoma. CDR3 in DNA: TGTGCCAGCAGTTTATCGCGGGAGGGTTACTACGAGCAGTACTTC. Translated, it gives CASSLSREGYYEQYF.